This entry lists 26 T cell receptor beta chains sequenced from one sample in a study of Graves' ophthalmopathy and Graves' hyperthyroidism. Amplification of TCR beta CDR3 regions used RNA transcripts. HTBI primers served in a first-round RT-PCR, which a second-round multiplex PCR followed. TCRdb called the multiplex PCR reads again in MiXCR, with one record for every CDR3 protein. This sample has 350,000 or so distinct CDR3 sequences, with 15% to 20% found just once. The sequenced sample consisted of peripheral blood. The receptor source for this set is an adult man with Graves' ophthalmopathy.

This clonotype appeared a single time. DNA of the CDR3: TGTGCCAGCAGGTGGACAGGGGGCGGTCAGCCCCAGCATTTT. Translating gives CASRWTGGGQPQHF. V and J are TRBV12-3 or TRBV12-4 and TRBJ1-5; 11 bases agree with TRBD1. The ends lost 6 bases at V and 6 bases at J; junction bases unmatched: 4. The CDR3 is 14 amino acids.

This chain joins TRBV12-3 or TRBV12-4 and TRBJ2-5, with 14 bases that match TRBD2. V lost 4 bases and J lost 12; bases outside the gene matches: 13. CDR3 length equals 16 residues. The CDR3 bases are TGTGCCAGCAGTTCAGCCAATCCGGGACTAGCGGGGGCAAAGTACTTC. Translation gives CASSSANPGLAGAKYF.

Ten or more counts support this clonotype. The rearrangement uses TRBV24-1 and TRBJ2-4; D gene ambiguous. From germline, CDR1 is KGHDR and CDR2 SFDVKD. Trimming left V 3 bases short and J 9 bases short, with 17 bases between. This CDR3 contains 15 residues. The CDR3 is CATSDPRIRSGIQYF. For the CDR3, the DNA is TGTGCCACCAGTGATCCAAGGATCAGAAGTGGCATTCAGTACTTC.

The chain is built from TRBV28 and TRBJ2-5, with D perhaps given as TRBD1 or TRBD2 (5 bases each). Germline V CDR1 and CDR2: MDHEN, SYDVKM. The CDR3 sequence is 16 residues long. V lost 6 bases and J lost 5, with 22 bases in between. The CDR3 DNA is TGTGCCAGCAGCCCACATTCGGGGCGGGTAGGGGAGACCCAGTACTTC. Protein product: CASSPHSGRVGETQYF.

V is TRBV6-2 or TRBV6-3 and J is TRBJ2-7, with 10 bases fitting TRBD1. After removal of 0 bases from V and 4 bases from J, the junction contained 0 bases not matched to a gene. This CDR3 comprises 14 residues. The germline CDR1 and CDR2 sequences are MNHEY and SVGEGT. The CDR3 region is CASSYSGQGYEQYF. The CDR3 bases are TGTGCCAGCAGTTACTCGGGACAGGGGTACGAGCAGTACTTC.

The rearrangement links TRBV19 to TRBJ1-5, with 8 bases matching TRBD1. The junction had 6 bases not matched to a gene; V was cut back by 7 bases and J by 1 base. This CDR3 contains 15 residues. In germline, CDR1 is LNHDA, CDR2 SQIVND (reference sequence). The chain's CDR3 is CASTAGGRSNQPQHF. CDR3 coding DNA: TGTGCCAGTACCGCAGGGGGCAGGAGCAATCAGCCCCAGCATTTT.

The table lists this clonotype with many counts. The CDR3 is CASSFHRDATEAFF. CDR3 sequence (DNA): TGTGCCAGCAGCTTTCACAGGGACGCAACTGAAGCTTTCTTT. The chain has TRBV11-2 and TRBJ1-1; TRBD1 might be the D (6 bases). The CDR3 loop spans 14 amino acids. Germline lookup yields CDR1 SGHAT and CDR2 FQNNGV. Trimming shortened V by 3 bases and J by 5 bases, and 13 bases separated the two germline ends. The variable domain in full, completed from reference TRBV11-2 and TRBJ1-1, reads EAGVAQSPRYKIIEKRQSVAFWCNPISGHATLYWYQQILGQGPKLLIQFQNNGVVDDSQLPKDRFSAERLKGVDSTLKIQPAKLEDSAVYLCASSFHRDATEAFFGQGTRLTVV.

This clonotype was seen many times. V is TRBV20-1 and J is TRBJ1-6, with D possibly matching TRBD1 (5 bases). Germline lookup yields CDR1 DFQATT and CDR2 SNEGSKA (reference sequence). The CDR3 consists of 14 residues. The ends were cut back, 2 bases at V and 8 bases at J, with 13 bases in the middle. CDR3 coding DNA: TGCAGTGCTAGACTCGACAGTAGGGATTCACCCCTCCACTTT. This translates into CSARLDSRDSPLHF.

This clonotype was recorded at least ten times. The CDR3 DNA reads as TGTGCCTGGACCCCCCCTGATTCGAACACTGAAGCTTTCTTT. Protein sequence: CAWTPPDSNTEAFF. V and J are TRBV30 and TRBJ1-1, with unresolved D. V was clipped by 4 bases and J by 1 base, with 13 bases between them. The CDR3 spans 14 residues. The germline V gene has CDR1 GTSNPN and CDR2 SVGIG (reference sequence).

This clonotype was recorded many times. V is TRBV12-3 or TRBV12-4 and J is TRBJ2-7, with 11 bases matching TRBD2. V shed 5 bases, J shed 7 bases, and the junction held 10 bases outside the gene matches. The CDR3 contains 15 residues. The CDR3 DNA follows: TGTGCCAGCAGTCCCCGGACTAGCGGGTCGCTGGAGCAGTACTTC. As protein: CASSPRTSGSLEQYF.

This clonotype was seen at least ten times. J is TRBJ2-2 and V is TRBV29-1, with 8 bases fitting TRBD2. The J segment lost 0 bases and the V segment lost 4 bases, leaving 10 bases of the junction unmatched. The CDR3 runs 17 residues. CDR1 SQVTM and CDR2 ANQGSEA come from the germline V gene. CDR3 coding DNA: TGCAGCGTTGGGGTAACAGCGGGGGTAACGAACACCGGGGAGCTGTTTTTT. Its protein is CSVGVTAGVTNTGELFF.

This clonotype was recorded at least ten times. The CDR3 is CASRSPGQPTGYGYTF. The CDR3 DNA follows: TGTGCCAGCAGGAGTCCGGGACAGCCGACAGGCTATGGCTACACCTTC. The chain is built from TRBV28 and TRBJ1-2; 7 bases map to TRBD1. This CDR3 is built from 16 residues. Germline CDR1 is MDHEN and CDR2 is SYDVKM. Trimming removed 6 bases from V and 4 bases from J; junction bases left unmatched: 14.

The table lists this clonotype with many counts. This rearrangement joins TRBV30 to TRBJ1-1; the D gene is possibly TRBD1 (5 bases). CDR3 length: 13 amino acids. V dropped 3 bases and J dropped 2 bases, with 10 bases sitting between them. Germline V gives CDR1 GTSNPN, CDR2 SVGIG (reference sequence). The CDR3, as DNA: TGTGCCTGGAGGGGGGACCTAAACACTGAAGCTTTCTTT. Protein sequence: CAWRGDLNTEAFF. The whole variable domain, remainder taken from reference TRBV30 and TRBJ1-1, is SQTIHQWPATLVQPVGSPLSLECTVEGTSNPNLYWYRQAAGRGLQLLFYSVGIGQISSEVPQNLSASRPQDRQFILSSKKLLLSDSGFYLCAWRGDLNTEAFFGQGTRLTVV.

This clonotype was picked up many times. V usage is TRBV6-2 or TRBV6-3 and J usage is TRBJ1-1, with TRBD1 identical over 8 bases. CDR1 and CDR2 from the germline V gene are MNHEY and SVGEGT. CDR3 length equals 15 residues. Germline trimming cut 6 bases from V and 1 base from J; bases unmatched to any gene: 7. CDR3 nucleotide sequence: TGTGCCAGCAGCCCGACAGGGGCGGGGAACACTGAAGCTTTCTTT. This translates into CASSPTGAGNTEAFF.

This clonotype was detected many times. V is TRBV5-1 and J is TRBJ2-7; perhaps D is TRBD1 or TRBD2 (5 bases each). This CDR3 is built from 15 residues. Germline V gene lookup returns CDR1 SGHRS and CDR2 YFSETQ. V was shortened by 1 base and J by 5 bases, with 16 bases between the two germline ends. The CDR3 protein is CASSLSGAYPHEQYF. DNA for the CDR3: TGCGCCAGCAGCTTGTCCGGGGCCTACCCCCACGAGCAGTACTTC.

The sample holds many counts of this clonotype. V and J are TRBV27 and TRBJ2-7; D ambiguous. The length of the CDR3 is 10 residues. The ends were cut back, 3 bases at V and 6 bases at J, with 3 bases in the middle. The germline gives CDR1 MNHEY, CDR2 SMNVEV (reference sequence). The CDR3 here is CASSFPEQYF. The CDR3 DNA is TGTGCCAGCAGTTTTCCCGAGCAGTACTTC.

This clonotype was seen repeatedly, ten times or more. The rearrangement uses TRBV6-5 and TRBJ1-1; D remains unclear. Trimming cost V 0 bases and J 1 base, with 6 bases left between them. Per germline, CDR1 MNHEY and CDR2 SVGAGI. The CDR3 has 14 amino acids. The CDR3 protein is CASSYSRWNTEAFF. CDR3 in DNA: TGTGCCAGCAGTTACTCAAGGTGGAACACTGAAGCTTTCTTT.

V and J are TRBV11-2 and TRBJ2-2; TRBD1 agrees at 10 bases. Germline V gene lookup returns CDR1 SGHAT and CDR2 FQNNGV. The CDR3 runs 17 residues. V trimming: 1 base; J trimming: 3 bases; junction bases outside the gene matches: 5. Written as DNA, the CDR3 is TGTGCCAGCAGCTTAGTCGGGACAGGGGACTACACCGGGGAGCTGTTTTTT. Protein sequence: CASSLVGTGDYTGELFF.

This clonotype was counted at least ten times. This chain joins TRBV30 and TRBJ2-2; D uncertain. The V and J ends lost 5 bases and 4 bases respectively, with 8 bases between them. The CDR3 length is 12 residues. Germline values: CDR1 GTSNPN, CDR2 SVGIG (reference sequence). DNA of the CDR3: TGTGCCTGGTCCTATGGCACCGGGGAGCTGTTTTTT. Translated: CAWSYGTGELFF.

In its sample, this clonotype was seen a few times. This sequence joins TRBV27 and TRBJ2-7, with 14 bases fitting TRBD2. The germline gives CDR1 MNHEY, CDR2 SMNVEV (reference sequence). V gave up 6 bases and J gave up 4 bases; unmatched junction bases: 11. This CDR3 has 17 amino acids. The CDR3, as DNA: TGTGCCAGCAGACCGGGACTAGCGGGAGTCGGGGCTTACGAGCAGTACTTC. Residues: CASRPGLAGVGAYEQYF.

The genes are TRBV9 and TRBJ2-5, with 7 bases matching TRBD1. Trimming cost V 0 bases and J 5 bases; bases outside gene matches: 7. Looked up from germline, CDR1 is SGDLS and CDR2 is YYNGEE. This CDR3 spans 15 amino acids. The CDR3 here is CASSVGIGGSETQYF. Here the CDR3 DNA reads TGTGCCAGCAGCGTAGGGATAGGGGGCAGCGAGACCCAGTACTTC.

This clonotype was found many times. This chain uses TRBV3-1 with TRBJ2-2; 7 bases match TRBD1. Germline CDR1 reads LGHDT; CDR2 reads YNNKEL (reference sequence). This CDR3 contains 15 residues. V shed 1 base, J shed 7 bases, and the junction held 6 bases outside the gene matches. CDR3 in DNA: TGTGCCAGCAGCCAAGCGACAGGGTGGAGCGGGGAGCTGTTTTTT. Translated: CASSQATGWSGELFF.

This clonotype was seen many times. V usage is TRBV7-2 and J usage is TRBJ2-5; D tentatively reads TRBD1 or TRBD2 (5 bases each). Trimming removed 2 bases at V and 2 bases at J, with 12 bases between. The CDR3 is 15 amino acids. The V gene's germline CDR1 is SGHTA and CDR2 FQGNSA. In DNA form, the CDR3 reads TGTGCCAGCAGCTTAAAGGGGACGTTACAAGAGACCCAGTACTTC. Residues: CASSLKGTLQETQYF.

This clonotype has a count of ten or more. CDR3 sequence reads: CASRSLAGGPNGELFF. The CDR3 DNA reads TGTGCCAGCAGGTCACTAGCGGGGGGGCCAAACGGGGAGCTGTTTTTT. The J gene is TRBJ2-2, the V gene TRBV6-5, with 13 positions matching TRBD2. The CDR3 covers 16 residues. Germline CDR1 and CDR2: MNHEY and SVGAGI. The ends lost 6 bases at V and 7 bases at J; junction bases unmatched: 8.

This clonotype was detected many times. The chain combines TRBV6-5 with TRBJ2-7; the match to TRBD2 covers 11 bases. V shed 6 bases and J 2 bases; nucleotides not matched to a gene: 6. The CDR3 length is 15 residues. Looked up from germline, CDR1 is MNHEY and CDR2 is SVGAGI. The CDR3 is CASSATSGSPYEQYF. For the CDR3, the DNA is TGTGCCAGCAGCGCCACTAGCGGGAGTCCCTACGAGCAGTACTTC.

This clonotype was counted many times. The chain carries TRBV2 and TRBJ2-2; TRBD2 agrees at 7 bases. The V gene end was trimmed by 5 bases and the J gene end by 1 base; junction bases not matched to a gene: 4. Germline V lookup: CDR1 SNHLY, CDR2 FYNNEI. The CDR3 sequence is 15 residues long. The CDR3 bases are TGTGCCAGCAGTATGTCGGGGGGGAACACCGGGGAGCTGTTTTTT. Its protein product is CASSMSGGNTGELFF.